Detailed here is one T cell receptor beta chain. Produced via immunoSEQ multiplex PCR; TCRdb's table is partial and in-frame only. The top ten clones hold 15% to 19% of a sample with roughly 90,000 clones, 86% of them seen once. The data belong to a study of glioma-infiltrating T cells after dendritic cell vaccination. Looking at the study overall: Dendritic cell vaccination trial patients had either newly diagnosed or recurrent glioblastoma.

This receptor was taken from a human donor with glioblastoma. The material was blood, obtained before dendritic cell vaccination.

In DNA, the CDR3 is TGCGCCAGCAGCCAAGATCCCGGGACAGGCTGGGGCTACACCTTC. This translates into CASSQDPGTGWGYTF. The V gene is TRBV4-3, the J gene TRBJ1-2; the match to TRBD1 covers 8 bases. Germline assignment: CDR1 LGHNA and CDR2 YSLEER. V lost 0 bases, J lost 8 bases, and 8 bases stayed unmatched. CDR3 size: 15 residues.